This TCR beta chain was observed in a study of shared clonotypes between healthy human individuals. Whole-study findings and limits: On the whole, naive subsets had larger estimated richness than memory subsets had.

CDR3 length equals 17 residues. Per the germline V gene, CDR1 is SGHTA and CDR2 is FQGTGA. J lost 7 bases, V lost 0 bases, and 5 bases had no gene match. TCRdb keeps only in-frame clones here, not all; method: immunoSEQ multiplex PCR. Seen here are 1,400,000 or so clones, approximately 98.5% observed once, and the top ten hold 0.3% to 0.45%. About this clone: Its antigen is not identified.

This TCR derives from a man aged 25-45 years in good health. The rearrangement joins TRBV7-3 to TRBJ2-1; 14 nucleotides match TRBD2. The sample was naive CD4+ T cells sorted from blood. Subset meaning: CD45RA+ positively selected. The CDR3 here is CASSLTGTSGGGNEQFF. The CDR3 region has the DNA TGTGCCAGCAGCTTAACGGGGACTAGCGGGGGAGGTAATGAGCAGTTCTTC. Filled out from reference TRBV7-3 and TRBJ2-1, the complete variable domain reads GAGVSQTPSNKVTEKGKYVELRCDPISGHTALYWYRQSLGQGPEFLIYFQGTGAADDSGLPNDRFFAVRPEGSVSTLKIQRTERGDSAVYLCASSLTGTSGGGNEQFFGPGTRLTVL.